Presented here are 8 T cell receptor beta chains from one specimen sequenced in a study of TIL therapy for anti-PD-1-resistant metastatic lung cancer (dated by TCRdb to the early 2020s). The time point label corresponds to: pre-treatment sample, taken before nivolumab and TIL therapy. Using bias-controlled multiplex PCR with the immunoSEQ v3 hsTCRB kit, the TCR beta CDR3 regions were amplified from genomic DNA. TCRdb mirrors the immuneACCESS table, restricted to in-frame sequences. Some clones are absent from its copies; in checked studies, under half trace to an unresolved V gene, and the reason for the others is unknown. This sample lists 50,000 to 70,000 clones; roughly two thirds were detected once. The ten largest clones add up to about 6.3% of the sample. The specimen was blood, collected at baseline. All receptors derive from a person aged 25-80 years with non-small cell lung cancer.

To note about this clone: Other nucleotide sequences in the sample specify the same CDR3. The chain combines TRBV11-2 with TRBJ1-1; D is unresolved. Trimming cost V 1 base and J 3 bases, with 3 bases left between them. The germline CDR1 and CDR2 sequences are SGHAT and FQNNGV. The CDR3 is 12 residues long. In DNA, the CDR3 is TGTGCCAGCAGCTTAGGGGACACTGAAGCTTTCTTT. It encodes CASSLGDTEAFF.

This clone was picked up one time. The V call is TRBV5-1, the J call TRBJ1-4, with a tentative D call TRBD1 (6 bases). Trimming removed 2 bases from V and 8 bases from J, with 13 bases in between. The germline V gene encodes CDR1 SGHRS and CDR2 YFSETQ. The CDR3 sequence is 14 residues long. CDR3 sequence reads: CASSLQGPYEKLFF. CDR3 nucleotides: TGCGCCAGCAGCTTACAGGGCCCCTACGAAAAACTGTTTTTT.

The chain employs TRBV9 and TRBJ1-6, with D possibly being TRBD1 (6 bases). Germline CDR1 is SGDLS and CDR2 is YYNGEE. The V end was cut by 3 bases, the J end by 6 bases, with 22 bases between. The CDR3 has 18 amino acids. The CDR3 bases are TGTGCCAGCAGCGACCGGGACACGGGAGGGGTTACTAATTCACCCCTCCACTTT. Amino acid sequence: CASSDRDTGGVTNSPLHF.

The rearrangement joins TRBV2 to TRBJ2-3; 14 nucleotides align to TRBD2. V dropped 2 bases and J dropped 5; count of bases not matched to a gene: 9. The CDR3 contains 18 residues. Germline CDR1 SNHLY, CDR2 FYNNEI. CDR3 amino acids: CASSELGLAGARGDTQYF. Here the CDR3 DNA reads TGTGCCAGCAGTGAATTGGGACTAGCGGGGGCGCGGGGAGATACGCAGTATTTT. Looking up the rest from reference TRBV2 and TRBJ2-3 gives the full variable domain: EPEVTQTPSHQVTQMGQEVILRCVPISNHLYFYWYRQILGQKVEFLVSFYNNEISEKSEIFDDQFSVERPDGSNFTLKIRSTKLEDSAMYFCASSELGLAGARGDTQYFGPGTRLTVL.

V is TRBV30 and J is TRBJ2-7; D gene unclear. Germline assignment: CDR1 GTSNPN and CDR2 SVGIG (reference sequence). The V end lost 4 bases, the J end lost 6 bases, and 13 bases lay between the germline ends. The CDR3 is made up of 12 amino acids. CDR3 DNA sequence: TGTGCCTGGAATCCCACGACGGGCGAGCAGTACTTC. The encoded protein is CAWNPTTGEQYF.

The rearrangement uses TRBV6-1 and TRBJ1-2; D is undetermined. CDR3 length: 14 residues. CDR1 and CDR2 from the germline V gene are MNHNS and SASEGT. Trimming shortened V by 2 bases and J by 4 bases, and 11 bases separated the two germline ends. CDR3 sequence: CASSEIGSVYGYTF. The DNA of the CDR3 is TGTGCCAGCAGTGAAATCGGATCCGTCTATGGCTACACCTTC.

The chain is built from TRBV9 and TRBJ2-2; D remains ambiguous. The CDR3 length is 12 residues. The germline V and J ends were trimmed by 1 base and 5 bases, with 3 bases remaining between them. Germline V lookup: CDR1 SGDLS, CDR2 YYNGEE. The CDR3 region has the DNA TGTGCCAGCAGCGTATCGACCGGGGAGCTGTTTTTT. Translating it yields CASSVSTGELFF.

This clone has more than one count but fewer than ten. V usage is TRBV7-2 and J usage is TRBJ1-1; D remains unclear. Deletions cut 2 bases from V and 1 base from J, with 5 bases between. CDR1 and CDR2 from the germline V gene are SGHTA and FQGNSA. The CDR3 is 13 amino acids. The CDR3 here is CASSLRQNTEAFF. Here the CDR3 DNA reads TGTGCCAGCAGCTTAAGGCAGAACACTGAAGCTTTCTTT. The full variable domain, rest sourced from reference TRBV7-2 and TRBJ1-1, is GAGVSQSPSNKVTEKGKDVELRCDPISGHTALYWYRQSLGQGLEFLIYFQGNSAPDKSGLPSDRFSAERTGGSVSTLTIQRTQQEDSAVYLCASSLRQNTEAFFGQGTRLTVV.